The present entry profiles one T cell receptor beta chain with its context. This entry is derived from a study of shared clonotypes between healthy human individuals. Whole-study context: CD4 naive and memory got three plates each, CD8 naive two, CD8 memory one.

Once extracted for a subset, genomic DNA was divided evenly among several immunoSEQ plates. Produced via immunoSEQ multiplex PCR; TCRdb's table is partial and in-frame only. The sample holds a few million clones, 90% to 95% seen once. The V gene lost 1 base and the J gene lost 11 bases, with 24 bases spanning the gap. The CDR3 length is 16 residues. CDR1 is SGHTS and CDR2 is YDEGEE in the germline V gene. This TCR was sampled from a man aged 18 to 29 in good health. This chain joins TRBV5-8 and TRBJ1-2; D perhaps matches TRBD1 (5 bases). Sequenced input: naive CD4+ T cells sorted from blood. Regarding subset: CD45RA+ positively selected. CDR3 coding DNA: TGTGCCAGCAGCTTGATCCAGGGAGCCTTCTATGTGGGGTACACCTTC. It yields the protein CASSLIQGAFYVGYTF. Full variable domain (rest looked up from reference TRBV5-8 and TRBJ1-2): EAGVTQSPTHLIKTRGQQATLRCSPISGHTSVYWYQQALGLGLQFLLWYDEGEERNRGNFPPRFSGRQFPNYSSELNVNALELEDSALYLCASSLIQGAFYVGYTFGSGTRLTVV.